This TCR beta chain was captured by sequencing in a study of control samples from healthy donors and cancer patients. TCRdb's table, derived via immunoSEQ multiplex PCR, lists solely in-frame clones and lacks some. The sample has more than 100,000 clones, roughly 90% seen once. The CDR3 is 13 amino acids. V lost 6 bases, J lost 2 bases, and 1 base stayed unmatched. Germline V gene sequence: CDR1 MNHNY, CDR2 SVGAGI (reference sequence). Sequenced: PBMCs. This chain uses TRBV6-6 with TRBJ1-3; TRBD1 matches at 7 bases. The source is a man aged 45-65 years with head and neck cancer. The CDR3 sequence: CASRDRAGNTIYF. The CDR3 DNA sequence: TGTGCCAGCAGAGACAGGGCTGGAAACACCATATATTTT.